This passage covers 2 T cell receptor beta chains from one sample sequenced in a study of T cells in Graves' hyperthyroidism and ophthalmopathy. There were TCR beta CDR3 regions amplified from RNA transcripts. The primer set for the first-round RT-PCR of the TCR CDR3 was HTBI. TCRdb reprocessed the multiplex PCR reads via MiXCR and lists one record per CDR3 protein. The top ten hold approximately 3.9% of the sample, which has under 650,000 distinct CDR3 sequences, 15% to 20% seen once. The sample consisted of blood. The receptors shown here come from a woman aged 25 to 39 with Graves' hyperthyroidism.

In its sample, this clonotype was seen a few times. The V gene is TRBV6-4, the J gene TRBJ2-2; no definite D call. The CDR3 covers 14 residues. Germline assignment: CDR1 MRHNA and CDR2 SNTAGT. Trimming took off 6 bases at V and 5 bases at J, with 13 bases between the two ends. The CDR3 DNA sequence: TGTGCCAGCAGCCGTGGCGCGGAGACCGGGGAGCTGTTTTTT. Translation gives CASSRGAETGELFF.

The rearrangement links TRBV30 to TRBJ2-1, with TRBD2 identical over 7 bases. The ends lost 8 bases at V and 9 bases at J; junction bases unmatched: 19. The CDR3 consists of 15 residues. The germline gives CDR1 GTSNPN, CDR2 SVGIG (reference sequence). CDR3 amino acids: CAGETGLVGASEQFF. The CDR3 DNA reads TGTGCCGGCGAAACCGGACTAGTGGGAGCCAGTGAGCAGTTCTTC.